The entry below describes one T cell receptor (beta chain). Its antigen is not identified. The data stem from a study of CD8 T cells in Susac syndrome. RNA, at roughly 0.45 to 1 ug, was reverse transcribed with random hexamers. The immunoSEQ assay covered 54 Vbeta and 13 Jbeta segments for CDR3. TCRdb used MiXCR to reprocess the immunoSEQ multiplex PCR reads, holding one entry per CDR3 protein. This sample has about 280,000 distinct CDR3 sequences; more than 75% occur once, and the top ten carry over 0.095%. Regarding the study as a whole: The TCR sequencing and HLA analysis in the study involved a relatively small number of individuals, as the study acknowledged.

The CDR3 is made up of 14 amino acids. Germline CDR1 MNHEY, CDR2 SMNVEV (reference sequence). Trimming removed 7 bases from V and 4 bases from J, with 14 bases in between. The chain recombines TRBV27 with TRBJ2-1, with D tentatively TRBD1 (5 bases). Source material: CD8+ T cells from PBMCs. This receptor was identified in a human donor with multiple sclerosis. CDR3 amino acids: CASKQGPAYNEQFF. The DNA for the CDR3 is TGTGCCAGCAAGCAGGGCCCCGCTTACAATGAGCAGTTCTTC.